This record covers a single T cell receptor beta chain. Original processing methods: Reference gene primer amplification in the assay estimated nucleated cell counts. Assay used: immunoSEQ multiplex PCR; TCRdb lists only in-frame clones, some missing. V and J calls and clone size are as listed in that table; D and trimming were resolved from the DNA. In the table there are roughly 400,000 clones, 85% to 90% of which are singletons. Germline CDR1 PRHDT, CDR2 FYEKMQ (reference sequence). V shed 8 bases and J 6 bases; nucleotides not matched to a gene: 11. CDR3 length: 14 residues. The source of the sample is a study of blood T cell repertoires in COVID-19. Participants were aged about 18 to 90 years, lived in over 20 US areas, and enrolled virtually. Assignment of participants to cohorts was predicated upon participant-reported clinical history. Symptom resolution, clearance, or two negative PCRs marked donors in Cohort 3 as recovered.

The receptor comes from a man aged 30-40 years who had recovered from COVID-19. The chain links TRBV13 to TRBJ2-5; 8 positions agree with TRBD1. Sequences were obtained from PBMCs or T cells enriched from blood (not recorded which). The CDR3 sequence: CASLQGAGQKTQYF. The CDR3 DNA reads TGTGCCAGCTTGCAGGGGGCTGGTCAGAAGACCCAGTACTTC.